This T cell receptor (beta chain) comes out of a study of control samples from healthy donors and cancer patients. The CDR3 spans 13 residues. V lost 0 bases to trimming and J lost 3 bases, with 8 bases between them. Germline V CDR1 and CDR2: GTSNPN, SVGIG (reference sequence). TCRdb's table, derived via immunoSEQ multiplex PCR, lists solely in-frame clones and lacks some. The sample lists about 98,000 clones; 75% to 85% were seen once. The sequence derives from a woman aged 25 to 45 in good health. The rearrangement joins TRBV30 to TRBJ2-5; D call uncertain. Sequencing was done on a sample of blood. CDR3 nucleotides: TGTGCCTGGAGTGTAGGGCGGAAAGAGACCCAGTACTTC. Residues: CAWSVGRKETQYF.